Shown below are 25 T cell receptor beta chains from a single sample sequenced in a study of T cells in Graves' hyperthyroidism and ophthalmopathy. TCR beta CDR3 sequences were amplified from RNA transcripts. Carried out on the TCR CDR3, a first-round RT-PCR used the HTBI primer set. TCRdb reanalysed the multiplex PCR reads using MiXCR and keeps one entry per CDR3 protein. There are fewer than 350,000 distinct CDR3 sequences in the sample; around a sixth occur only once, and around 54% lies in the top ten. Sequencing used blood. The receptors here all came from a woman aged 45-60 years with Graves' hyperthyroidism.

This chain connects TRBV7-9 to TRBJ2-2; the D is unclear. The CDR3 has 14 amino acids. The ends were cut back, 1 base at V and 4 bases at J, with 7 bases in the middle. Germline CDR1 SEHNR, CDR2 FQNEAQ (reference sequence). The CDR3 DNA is TGTGCCAGCAGCTTAGGACCGGCCACCGGGGAGCTGTTTTTT. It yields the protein CASSLGPATGELFF. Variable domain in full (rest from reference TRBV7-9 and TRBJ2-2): DTGVSQNPRHKITKRGQNVTFRCDPISEHNRLYWYRQTLGQGPEFLTYFQNEAQLEKSRLLSDRFSAERPKGSFSTLEIQRTEQGDSAMYLCASSLGPATGELFFGEGSRLTVL.

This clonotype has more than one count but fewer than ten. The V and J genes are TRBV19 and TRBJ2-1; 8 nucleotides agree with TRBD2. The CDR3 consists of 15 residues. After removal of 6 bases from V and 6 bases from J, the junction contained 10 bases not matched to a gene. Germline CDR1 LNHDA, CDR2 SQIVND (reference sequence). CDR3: CASRVGLGVTNEQFF. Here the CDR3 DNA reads TGTGCCAGTAGGGTGGGACTAGGGGTTACCAATGAGCAGTTCTTC.

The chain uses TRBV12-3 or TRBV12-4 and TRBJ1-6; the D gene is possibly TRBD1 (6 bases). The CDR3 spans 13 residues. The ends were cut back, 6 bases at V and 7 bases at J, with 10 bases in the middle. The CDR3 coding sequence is TGTGCCAGCAGCCCGGACAGAAATTCACCCCTCCACTTT. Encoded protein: CASSPDRNSPLHF.

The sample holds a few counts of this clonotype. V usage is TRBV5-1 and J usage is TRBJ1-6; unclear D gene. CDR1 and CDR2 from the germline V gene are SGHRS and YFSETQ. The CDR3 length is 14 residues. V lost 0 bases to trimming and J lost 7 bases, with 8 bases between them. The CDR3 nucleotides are TGCGCCAGCAGCTTGGGACACCTCAATTCACCCCTCCACTTT. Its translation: CASSLGHLNSPLHF.

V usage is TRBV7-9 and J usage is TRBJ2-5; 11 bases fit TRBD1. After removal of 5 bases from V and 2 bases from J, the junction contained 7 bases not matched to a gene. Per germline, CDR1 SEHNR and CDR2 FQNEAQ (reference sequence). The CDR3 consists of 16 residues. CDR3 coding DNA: TGTGCCAGCAGCCCGATCGGGACAGGGGGTCAAGAGACCCAGTACTTC. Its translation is CASSPIGTGGQETQYF.

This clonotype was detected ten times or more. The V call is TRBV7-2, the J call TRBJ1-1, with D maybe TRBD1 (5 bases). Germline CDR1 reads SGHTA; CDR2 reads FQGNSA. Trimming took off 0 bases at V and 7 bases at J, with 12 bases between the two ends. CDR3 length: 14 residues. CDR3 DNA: TGTGCCAGCAGCTTAGCGGGGGTGCAGCTTGAAGCTTTCTTT. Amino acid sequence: CASSLAGVQLEAFF.

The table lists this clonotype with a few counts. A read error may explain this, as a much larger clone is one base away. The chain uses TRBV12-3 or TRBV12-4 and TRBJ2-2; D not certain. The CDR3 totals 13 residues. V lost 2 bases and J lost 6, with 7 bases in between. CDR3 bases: TGTGCCAGCAGTTTACCAGTCGCCGGGGAGCTGTTTTTT. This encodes CASSLPVAGELFF.

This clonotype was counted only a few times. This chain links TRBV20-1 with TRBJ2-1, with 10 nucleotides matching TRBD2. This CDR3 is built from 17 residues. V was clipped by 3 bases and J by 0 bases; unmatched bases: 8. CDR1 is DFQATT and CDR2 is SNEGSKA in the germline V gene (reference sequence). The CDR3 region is CSASKAGGKSSYNEQFF. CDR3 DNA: TGCAGTGCTAGTAAAGCGGGAGGGAAAAGCTCCTACAATGAGCAGTTCTTC.

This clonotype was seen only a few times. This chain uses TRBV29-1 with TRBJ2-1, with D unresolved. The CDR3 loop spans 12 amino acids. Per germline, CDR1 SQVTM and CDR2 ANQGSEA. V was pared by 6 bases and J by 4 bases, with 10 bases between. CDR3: CSVGFMYNEQFF. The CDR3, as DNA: TGCAGCGTGGGGTTTATGTACAATGAGCAGTTCTTC.

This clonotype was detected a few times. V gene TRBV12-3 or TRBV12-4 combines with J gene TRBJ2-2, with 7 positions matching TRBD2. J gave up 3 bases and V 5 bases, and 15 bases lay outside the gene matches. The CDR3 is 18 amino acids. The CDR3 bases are TGTGCCAGCAGTCCCCGACTAGCCGACCGTCTGGACACCGGGGAGCTGTTTTTT. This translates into CASSPRLADRLDTGELFF.

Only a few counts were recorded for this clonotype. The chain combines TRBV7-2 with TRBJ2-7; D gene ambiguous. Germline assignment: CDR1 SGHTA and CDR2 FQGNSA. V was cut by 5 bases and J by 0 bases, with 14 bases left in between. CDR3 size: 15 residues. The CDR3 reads CASSPTASSSYEQYF. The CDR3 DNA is TGTGCCAGCAGCCCGACGGCTTCCTCCTCCTACGAGCAGTACTTC.

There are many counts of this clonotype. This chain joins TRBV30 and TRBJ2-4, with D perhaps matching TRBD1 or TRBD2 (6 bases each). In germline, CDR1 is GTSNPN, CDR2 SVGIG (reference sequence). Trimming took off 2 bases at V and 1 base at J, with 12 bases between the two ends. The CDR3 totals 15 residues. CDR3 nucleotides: TGTGCCTGGAGTCACGGGGGCGCGGCCAAAAACATTCAGTACTTC. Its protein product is CAWSHGGAAKNIQYF.

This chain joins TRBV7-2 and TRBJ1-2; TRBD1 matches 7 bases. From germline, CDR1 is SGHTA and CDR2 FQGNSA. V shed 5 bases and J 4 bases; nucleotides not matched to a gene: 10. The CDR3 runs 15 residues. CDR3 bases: TGTGCCAGCAGCAAGGGGAGGGGGCCGAGCTATGGCTACACCTTC. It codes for CASSKGRGPSYGYTF.

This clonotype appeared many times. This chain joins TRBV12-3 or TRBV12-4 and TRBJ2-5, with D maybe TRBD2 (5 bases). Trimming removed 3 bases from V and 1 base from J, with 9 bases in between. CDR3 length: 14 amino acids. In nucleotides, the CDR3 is TGTGCCAGCAGTTTTTCCGGGATCCAAGAGACCCAGTACTTC. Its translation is CASSFSGIQETQYF.

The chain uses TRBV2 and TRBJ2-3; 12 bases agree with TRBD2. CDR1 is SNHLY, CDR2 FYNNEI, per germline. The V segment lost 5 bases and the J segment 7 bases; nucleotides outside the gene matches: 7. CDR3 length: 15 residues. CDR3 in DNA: TGTGCCAGCAGTCGACTAGCGGGAGCGGGGAATACGCAGTATTTT. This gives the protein CASSRLAGAGNTQYF.

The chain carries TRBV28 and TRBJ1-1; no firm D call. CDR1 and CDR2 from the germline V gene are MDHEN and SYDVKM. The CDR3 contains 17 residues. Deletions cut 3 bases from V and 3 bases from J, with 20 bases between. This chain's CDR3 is CASSLVRAGEWDTEAFF. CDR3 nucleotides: TGTGCCAGCAGTTTGGTAAGGGCTGGGGAGTGGGACACTGAAGCTTTCTTT.

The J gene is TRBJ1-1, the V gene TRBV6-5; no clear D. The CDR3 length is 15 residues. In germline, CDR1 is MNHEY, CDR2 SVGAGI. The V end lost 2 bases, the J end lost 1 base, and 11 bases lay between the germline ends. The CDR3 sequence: CASSYQEEGNTEAFF. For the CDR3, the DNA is TGTGCCAGCAGTTACCAAGAGGAGGGGAACACTGAAGCTTTCTTT.

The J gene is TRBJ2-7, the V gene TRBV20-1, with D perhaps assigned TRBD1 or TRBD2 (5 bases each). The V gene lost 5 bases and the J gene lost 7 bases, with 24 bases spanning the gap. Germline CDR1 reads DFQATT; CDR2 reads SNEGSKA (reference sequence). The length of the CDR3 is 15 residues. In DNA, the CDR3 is TGCAGTGCTTCCGCGCATGGGCAGGGAGTAGGGGAGCAGTACTTC. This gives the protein CSASAHGQGVGEQYF.

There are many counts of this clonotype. In DNA, the CDR3 is TGTGCCAGCAGAAAACCGGGACACCGCAATGAGCAGTTCTTC. This gives the protein CASRKPGHRNEQFF. This chain uses TRBV7-2 with TRBJ2-1; D is perhaps TRBD1 (6 bases). CDR1 and CDR2 from the germline V gene are SGHTA and FQGNSA. V lost 6 bases to trimming and J lost 6 bases, with 15 bases between them. The length of the CDR3 is 14 residues.

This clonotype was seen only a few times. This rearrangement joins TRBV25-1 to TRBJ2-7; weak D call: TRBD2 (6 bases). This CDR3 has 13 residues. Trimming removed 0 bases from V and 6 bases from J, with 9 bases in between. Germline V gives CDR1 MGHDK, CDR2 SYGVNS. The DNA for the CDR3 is TGTGCCAGCAGTGAATATTACGGGGGCGAGCAGTACGTC. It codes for CASSEYYGGEQYV.

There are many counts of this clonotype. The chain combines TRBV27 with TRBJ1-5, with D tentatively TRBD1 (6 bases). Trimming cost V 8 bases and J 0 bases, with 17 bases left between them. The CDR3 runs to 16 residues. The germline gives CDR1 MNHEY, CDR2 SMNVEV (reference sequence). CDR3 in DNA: TGTGCCAGCGGAGTCGGGACACGGTATAGCAATCAGCCCCAGCATTTT. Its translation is CASGVGTRYSNQPQHF.

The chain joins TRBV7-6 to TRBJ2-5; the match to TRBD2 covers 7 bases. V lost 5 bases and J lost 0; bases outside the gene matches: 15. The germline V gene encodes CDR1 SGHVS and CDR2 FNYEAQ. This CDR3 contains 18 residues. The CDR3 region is CASSRNPSGREYQETQYF. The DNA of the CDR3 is TGTGCCAGCAGCCGAAATCCTAGCGGAAGAGAGTACCAAGAGACCCAGTACTTC.

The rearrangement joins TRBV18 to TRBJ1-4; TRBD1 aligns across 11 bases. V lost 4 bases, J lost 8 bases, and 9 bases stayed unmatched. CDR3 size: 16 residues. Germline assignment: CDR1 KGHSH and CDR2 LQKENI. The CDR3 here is CASSQPGQGEEEKLFF. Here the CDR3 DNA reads TGTGCCAGCTCACAACCGGGACAGGGGGAAGAAGAAAAACTGTTTTTT.

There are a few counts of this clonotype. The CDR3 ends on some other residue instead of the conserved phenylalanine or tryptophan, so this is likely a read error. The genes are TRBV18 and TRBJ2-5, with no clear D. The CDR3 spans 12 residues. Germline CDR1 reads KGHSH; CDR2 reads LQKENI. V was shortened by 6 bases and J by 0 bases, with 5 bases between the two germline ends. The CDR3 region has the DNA TGTGCCAGCTCCCGGTACCAAGAGACCCAGTACCTC. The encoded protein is CASSRYQETQYL.

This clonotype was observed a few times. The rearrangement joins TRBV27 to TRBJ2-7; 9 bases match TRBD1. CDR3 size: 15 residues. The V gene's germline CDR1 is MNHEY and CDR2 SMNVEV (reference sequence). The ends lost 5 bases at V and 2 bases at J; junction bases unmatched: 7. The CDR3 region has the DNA TGTGCCAGCAGTGCGCACCGGGACAGGGCCTACGAGCAGTACTTC. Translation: CASSAHRDRAYEQYF.